This TCR beta chain was sequenced for a study of T cell responses to AZD1222 COVID-19 vaccine. Study-wide findings and caveats: Donors skewed white British and female; clonal diversity was possibly underestimated.

To note about this clone: Antigen unknown.

TCRdb keeps only in-frame clones here, not all; method: immunoSEQ multiplex PCR. Of about 89,000 clones in the sample, 70% to 90% were seen once. This CDR3 contains 15 residues. Germline CDR1 LGHNA, CDR2 YSLEER. The junction had 5 bases not matched to a gene; V was cut back by 4 bases and J by 1 base. Second doses at about 4 or about 12 weeks were pooled. The receptor comes from an adult who received the AZD1222 COVID-19 vaccine. Source: peripheral blood, taken 28 days after the second AZD1222 dose. This chain links TRBV4-3 with TRBJ2-3; 7 nucleotides agree with TRBD1. Here the CDR3 DNA reads TGCGCCAGCAGCCTAGGGGGCGGAGGCACAGATACGCAGTATTTT. Amino acids: CASSLGGGGTDTQYF.